These 25 T cell receptor beta chains were all obtained from the same sample, sequenced in a study of cytomegalovirus exposure and HLA in healthy donors. Both 60 Vbeta primers and 13 Jbeta primers went into the PCR. Produced via immunoSEQ multiplex PCR; TCRdb's table is partial and in-frame only. The sample has about 43,000 clones; 51% are singletons. Sequencing used PBMCs. The receptors originated from a man aged 60-69 years in good health and CMV-seronegative.

The CDR3 reads CSVTRPPGGTEAFF. CDR3 coding DNA: TGCAGCGTCACCAGGCCGCCGGGGGGGACTGAAGCTTTCTTT. The J gene is TRBJ1-1, the V gene TRBV29-1; a possible D gene is TRBD1 (5 bases). The CDR3 is made up of 14 amino acids. V lost 6 bases to trimming and J lost 5 bases, with 19 bases between them. CDR1 and CDR2 (germline): SQVTM, ANQGSEA.

The chain has TRBV6-5 and TRBJ2-2, with 8 bases that match TRBD1. Germline values: CDR1 MNHEY, CDR2 SVGAGI. With 8 bases clipped from V and 7 bases from J, the junction kept 6 bases outside the gene matches. This CDR3 spans 13 amino acids. CDR3 sequence reads: CASRTGWDGELFF. CDR3 sequence (DNA): TGTGCCAGCCGGACAGGGTGGGACGGGGAGCTGTTTTTT.

The chain recombines TRBV11-2 with TRBJ2-3, with 9 bases aligning to TRBD1. The CDR3 sequence is 16 residues long. With V trimmed by 1 base and J by 5 bases, 7 bases remained unmatched. Germline CDR1 is SGHAT and CDR2 is FQNNGV. The CDR3 bases are TGTGCCAGCAGCTTAGCGGGACAGGGTTACGGAGATACGCAGTATTTT. This translates into CASSLAGQGYGDTQYF.

This chain's CDR3 is CASSWASGRGGGELFF. CDR3 sequence (DNA): TGTGCCAGCAGCTGGGCTAGCGGGAGGGGAGGCGGGGAGCTGTTTTTT. The chain links TRBV5-4 to TRBJ2-2, with 12 bases matching TRBD2. J was trimmed by 7 bases and V by 3 bases; bases with no gene match: 7. The CDR3 runs 16 residues. Germline V gene sequence: CDR1 SGHNT, CDR2 YYREEE (reference sequence).

The chain is built from TRBV19 and TRBJ2-4; 8 bases fit TRBD1. This CDR3 is 14 amino acids long. Trimming removed 9 bases from V and 7 bases from J; junction bases left unmatched: 11. From germline, CDR1 is LNHDA and CDR2 SQIVND (reference sequence). The CDR3 is CASCATGTGNIQYF. Written as DNA, the CDR3 is TGTGCCAGCTGCGCGACAGGGACAGGCAACATTCAGTACTTC.

The chain employs TRBV29-1 and TRBJ2-2, with a weak D call TRBD2 (5 bases). The CDR3 extends over 14 amino acids. The V end was cut by 6 bases, the J end by 3 bases, with 14 bases between. CDR1 is SQVTM and CDR2 is ANQGSEA in the germline V gene. CDR3 DNA: TGCAGCGTCGGGGTGGGAAGTGACACCGGGGAGCTGTTTTTT. Its protein is CSVGVGSDTGELFF.

The chain employs TRBV28 and TRBJ1-1; no clear D gene. Germline V gene data show CDR1 as MDHEN and CDR2 as SYDVKM. The CDR3 covers 12 residues. The ends were cut back, 3 bases at V and 10 bases at J, with 12 bases in the middle. CDR3 coding DNA: TGTGCCAGCAGTTTGTGGACTAAAGGAGCTTTCTTT. It specifies CASSLWTKGAFF.

The V and J genes are TRBV30 and TRBJ1-5, with 8 bases identical to TRBD1. CDR1 GTSNPN and CDR2 SVGIG come from the germline V gene (reference sequence). CDR3 length: 14 amino acids. The V gene end was trimmed by 1 base and the J gene end by 3 bases; junction bases not matched to a gene: 2. CDR3 in amino acids: CAWSGDRNNQPQHF. The CDR3 nucleotides read TGTGCCTGGAGTGGGGACAGGAACAATCAGCCCCAGCATTTT. The full variable domain, in which reference TRBV30 and TRBJ1-5 provide the parts outside the CDR3, is SQTIHQWPATLVQPVGSPLSLECTVEGTSNPNLYWYRQAAGRGLQLLFYSVGIGQISSEVPQNLSASRPQDRQFILSSKKLLLSDSGFYLCAWSGDRNNQPQHFGDGTRLSIL.

This clone was detected only once. The gene calls are TRBV29-1 and TRBJ2-5; TRBD2 is a possible D gene (6 bases). This CDR3 is 12 amino acids long. CDR1 SQVTM and CDR2 ANQGSEA come from the germline V gene. The germline V and J ends were trimmed by 4 bases and 2 bases, with 8 bases remaining between them. CDR3 protein: CSVAGLQETQYF. The DNA of the CDR3 is TGCAGCGTTGCCGGACTACAAGAGACCCAGTACTTC.

J is TRBJ2-2 and V is TRBV5-4, with TRBD1 identical over 10 bases. There are 16 residues in the CDR3. J gave up 1 base and V 0 bases, and 0 bases lay outside the gene matches. Germline CDR1 reads SGHNT; CDR2 reads YYREEE (reference sequence). The CDR3 here is CASSLGDRGNTGELFF. CDR3 DNA sequence: TGTGCCAGCAGCTTGGGGGACAGGGGGAACACCGGGGAGCTGTTTTTT.

This chain joins TRBV29-1 and TRBJ1-1, with a possible D match to TRBD1 (6 bases). This CDR3 comprises 13 residues. V was trimmed by 4 bases and J by 5 bases, leaving 14 bases between them. The germline V gene encodes CDR1 SQVTM and CDR2 ANQGSEA. The CDR3 loop is CSVAPKGGTEAFF. The DNA for the CDR3 is TGCAGCGTTGCACCAAAGGGGGGGACTGAAGCTTTCTTT.

In this sample, this clone turned up a few times. The chain has TRBV30 and TRBJ2-7; 8 positions agree with TRBD1. CDR3 length: 14 residues. Germline lookup yields CDR1 GTSNPN and CDR2 SVGIG (reference sequence). The V and J ends lost 2 bases and 4 bases, in that order; junction bases with no gene match: 7. CDR3 residues: CAWSPLTGVYEQYF. For the CDR3, the DNA is TGTGCCTGGAGTCCACTGACAGGGGTGTACGAGCAGTACTTC.

A single count supports this clone. J is TRBJ2-5 and V is TRBV6-1, with 8 bases lining up with TRBD1. The CDR3 consists of 13 residues. CDR1 is MNHNS and CDR2 is SASEGT in the germline V gene. V was clipped by 6 bases and J by 4 bases; unmatched bases: 4. CDR3 residues: CASSQGAGETQYF. CDR3 nucleotide sequence: TGTGCCAGCAGCCAGGGGGCCGGAGAGACCCAGTACTTC.

This chain uses TRBV27 with TRBJ1-3, with a possible D match to TRBD1 (5 bases). CDR3 size: 13 residues. V was pared by 8 bases and J by 5 bases, with 13 bases between. Per the germline V gene, CDR1 is MNHEY and CDR2 is SMNVEV (reference sequence). The DNA of the CDR3 is TGTGCCAGCGGGGGAGGGCTCCGAAACACCATATATTTT. Its translation is CASGGGLRNTIYF.

V is TRBV6-5 and J is TRBJ1-1; D gene uncertain. The germline gives CDR1 MNHEY, CDR2 SVGAGI. The CDR3 has 13 amino acids. V lost 7 bases and J lost 1, with 10 bases in between. CDR3 residues: CASMVGGNTEAFF. CDR3 nucleotides: TGTGCCAGCATGGTTGGAGGGAACACTGAAGCTTTCTTT.

This clone has a single count. The chain couples TRBV6-5 to TRBJ2-3; 9 positions match TRBD1. J lost 4 bases, V lost 2 bases, and 7 bases had no gene match. This CDR3 region has 16 residues. CDR1 and CDR2 from the germline V gene are MNHEY and SVGAGI. CDR3 sequence: CASSYLGQGSADTQYF. The CDR3 nucleotides read TGTGCCAGCAGTTACCTCGGACAGGGGAGTGCAGATACGCAGTATTTT.

The V gene is TRBV30, the J gene TRBJ2-7; 9 bases line up with TRBD2. Germline V gene lookup returns CDR1 GTSNPN and CDR2 SVGIG (reference sequence). The CDR3 has 14 amino acids. V lost 3 bases, J lost 5 bases, and 8 bases stayed unmatched. The CDR3 coding sequence is TGTGCCTGGAGACAGAGCGGGAGGAGAGACGAGCAGTACTTC. Amino acids: CAWRQSGRRDEQYF.

This clone was seen only a few times. The rearrangement joins TRBV29-1 to TRBJ1-1; unclear D gene. The CDR3 extends over 13 amino acids. Per germline, CDR1 SQVTM and CDR2 ANQGSEA. V lost 3 bases and J lost 3, with 11 bases in between. The CDR3 DNA follows: TGCAGCGTTGACCCCTCCCGAGACACTGAAGCTTTCTTT. Its protein is CSVDPSRDTEAFF.

The J gene is TRBJ2-7, the V gene TRBV10-1; D gene ambiguous. The CDR3 has 15 residues. Between the trimmed V and J ends, which lost 0 bases and 0 bases, there was a span of 9 bases. The germline V gene encodes CDR1 WNHNN and CDR2 SYGVQD (reference sequence). The CDR3 DNA is TGCGCCAGCAGTGAGTCGATAGGCGGCTCCTACGAGCAGTACTTC. Its protein product is CASSESIGGSYEQYF.

The chain couples TRBV6-4 to TRBJ1-2, with 8 bases matching TRBD1. This CDR3 spans 15 amino acids. The V and J ends lost 6 bases and 8 bases, in that order; junction bases with no gene match: 14. CDR1 and CDR2 (germline): MRHNA, SNTAGT. As DNA, the CDR3 is TGTGCCAGCAGCGGGGACAGGAGCTCTCCTGGGGGCTACACCTTC. This sequence encodes CASSGDRSSPGGYTF.

This chain joins TRBV5-1 and TRBJ2-5; TRBD2 matches 7 bases. After removal of 4 bases from V and 2 bases from J, the junction contained 20 bases not matched to a gene. Germline CDR1 is SGHRS and CDR2 is YFSETQ. CDR3 length equals 19 residues. CDR3 amino acids: CASSLRGAGALRDQETQYF. The CDR3 bases are TGCGCCAGCAGCCTACGAGGGGCGGGAGCCCTGCGGGATCAAGAGACCCAGTACTTC.

V and J are TRBV7-3 and TRBJ2-2; perhaps TRBD2 as D (5 bases). The V and J ends lost 5 bases and 5 bases respectively, with 12 bases between them. The CDR3 totals 14 residues. CDR1 is SGHTA and CDR2 is FQGTGA in the germline V gene. The CDR3 DNA reads as TGTGCCAGCAGCCTCCGACTACTTACCGGGGAGCTGTTTTTT. Encoded protein: CASSLRLLTGELFF.

The CDR3 loop is CASSQDSRNIQYF. CDR3 nucleotides: TGTGCCAGCAGTCAGGACAGTAGGAACATTCAGTACTTC. J is TRBJ2-4 and V is TRBV28, with D maybe TRBD1 (6 bases). The CDR3 length is 13 residues. The germline V gene encodes CDR1 MDHEN and CDR2 SYDVKM. The germline V and J ends were trimmed by 5 bases and 7 bases, with 12 bases remaining between them.

This clone was counted only a few times. This chain joins TRBV5-4 and TRBJ2-3; 10 nucleotides match TRBD1. Trimming at V came to 4 bases and at J to 0 bases, leaving 5 bases not matched to a gene. There are 16 residues in the CDR3. Germline CDR1 reads SGHNT; CDR2 reads YYREEE (reference sequence). This CDR3 is CASSGGQGVSTDTQYF. CDR3 nucleotide sequence: TGTGCCAGCAGCGGCGGACAGGGGGTTAGCACAGATACGCAGTATTTT.

In its sample, this clone was seen a few times. V usage is TRBV6-5 and J usage is TRBJ2-5, with 10 bases identical to TRBD2. The CDR3 consists of 15 residues. The junction had 3 bases not matched to a gene; V was cut back by 0 bases and J by 5 bases. The V gene's germline CDR1 is MNHEY and CDR2 SVGAGI. The CDR3, as DNA: TGTGCCAGCAGTTACTCCAGGACTAGCGGTGAGACCCAGTACTTC. It specifies CASSYSRTSGETQYF.